Detailed here is one T cell receptor beta chain. Original handling: The authors estimated nucleated cell counts from reference gene primer amplification. Clones were sequenced by immunoSEQ multiplex PCR, and TCRdb holds only the in-frame ones, with some missing. D and trimming come from the DNA, and the V and J calls and clone size come from that table. The table records about 410,000 clones, approximately 90% of them present only once. This CDR3 has 19 residues. In germline, CDR1 is SGHVS, CDR2 FQNEAQ. After removal of 5 bases from V and 4 bases from J, the junction contained 14 bases not matched to a gene. The source of the sample is a study of blood T cell repertoires in COVID-19.

The clonotype was recovered from a woman aged 40 to 49 with COVID-19, enrolled during active disease. Sequencing input: peripheral blood. V gene TRBV7-8 combines with J gene TRBJ2-2; 12 nucleotides match TRBD2. Written as DNA, the CDR3 is TGTGCCAGCAGCCGAGGACGGACTAGCGGGACCTTGGGCACCGGGGAGCTGTTTTTT. This codes for CASSRGRTSGTLGTGELFF.